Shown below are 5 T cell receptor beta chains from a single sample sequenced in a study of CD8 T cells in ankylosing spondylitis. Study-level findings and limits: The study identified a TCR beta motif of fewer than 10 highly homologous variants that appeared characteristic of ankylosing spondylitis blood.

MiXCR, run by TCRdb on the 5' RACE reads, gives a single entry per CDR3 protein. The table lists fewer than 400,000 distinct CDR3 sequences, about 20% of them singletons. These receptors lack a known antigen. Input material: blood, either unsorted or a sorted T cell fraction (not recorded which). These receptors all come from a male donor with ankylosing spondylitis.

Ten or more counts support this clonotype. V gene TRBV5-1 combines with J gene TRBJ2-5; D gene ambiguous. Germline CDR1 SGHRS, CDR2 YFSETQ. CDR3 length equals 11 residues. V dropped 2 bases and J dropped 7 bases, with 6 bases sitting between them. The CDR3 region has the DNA TGCGCCAGCAGCTTTAAGGTGACCCAGTACTTC. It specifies CASSFKVTQYF. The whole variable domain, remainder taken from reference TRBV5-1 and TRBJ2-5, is KAGVTQTPRYLIKTRGQQVTLSCSPISGHRSVSWYQQTPGQGLQFLFEYFSETQRNKGNFPGRFSGRQFSNSRSEMNVSTLELGDSALYLCASSFKVTQYFGPGTRLLVL.

In DNA, the CDR3 is TGCGCCAGCAGCTCCTCGACAGTTGAGAGTTCACCCCTCCACTTT. Protein product: CASSSSTVESSPLHF. The rearrangement joins TRBV5-1 to TRBJ1-6; D is perhaps TRBD1 (5 bases). The CDR3 is 15 amino acids. V was pared by 3 bases and J by 9 bases, with 16 bases between. CDR1 is SGHRS, CDR2 YFSETQ, per germline.

CDR3 loop: CASSIATRDGYTF. The CDR3 DNA reads TGTGCCAGTAGTATCGCCACCCGGGATGGCTACACCTTC. This chain uses TRBV19 with TRBJ1-2; D gene uncertain. There are 13 residues in the CDR3. The germline V gene has CDR1 LNHDA and CDR2 SQIVND (reference sequence). V lost 3 bases and J 6 bases, leaving 11 bases between the germline ends.

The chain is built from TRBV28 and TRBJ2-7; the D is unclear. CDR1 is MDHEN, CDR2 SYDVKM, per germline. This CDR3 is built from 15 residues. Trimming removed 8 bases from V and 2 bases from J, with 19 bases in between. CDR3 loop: CASPTVTLRTYEQYF. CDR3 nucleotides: TGTGCCAGCCCTACGGTAACCCTGAGGACCTACGAGCAGTACTTC.

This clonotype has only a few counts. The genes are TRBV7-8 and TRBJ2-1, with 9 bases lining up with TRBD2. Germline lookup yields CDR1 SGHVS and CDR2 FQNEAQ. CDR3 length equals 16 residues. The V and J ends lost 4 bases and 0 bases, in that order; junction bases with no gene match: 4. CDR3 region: CASSSLAGSSYNEQFF. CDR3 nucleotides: TGTGCCAGCAGCTCACTAGCGGGTTCCTCCTACAATGAGCAGTTCTTC. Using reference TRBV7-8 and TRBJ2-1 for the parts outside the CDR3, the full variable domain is GAGVSQSPRYKVAKRGQDVALRCDPISGHVSLFWYQQALGQGPEFLTYFQNEAQLDKSGLPSDRFFAERPEGSVSTLKIQRTQQEDSAVYLCASSSLAGSSYNEQFFGPGTRLTVL.